The 12 T cell receptor beta chains given below trace back to one sample, sequenced in a study of beta chain features in type 1 diabetes. As every portion of the isolated RNA was reverse transcribed, the sequencing read expressed TCRB transcripts. The assay was immunoSEQ multiplex PCR, and TCRdb's table has in-frame clones only and misses some. The sample yields about 110,000 clones, around 40% seen once. Sequences were obtained from stem cell memory CD4+ T cells from blood. The receptors come from a woman in her late teens or twenties in good health.

This clone was seen a few times. V and J are TRBV28 and TRBJ2-2; the D gene is possibly TRBD2 (6 bases). Germline-derived CDR1 and CDR2 are MDHEN and SYDVKM. This CDR3 is built from 15 residues. V was clipped by 2 bases and J by 2 bases, with 9 bases between them. The CDR3, as DNA: TGTGCCAGCAGTTTAGTGGGACTCAACACCGGGGAGCTGTTTTTT. Amino acid sequence: CASSLVGLNTGELFF.

This rearrangement joins TRBV5-1 to TRBJ2-7; 8 positions agree with TRBD2. V lost 3 bases to trimming and J lost 4 bases; unmatched junction nucleotides: 9. Germline V lookup: CDR1 SGHRS, CDR2 YFSETQ. The CDR3 runs to 15 residues. The CDR3 sequence: CASSSLSGTTYEQYF. In nucleotides, the CDR3 is TGCGCCAGCAGCTCTCTTAGCGGGACGACATACGAGCAGTACTTC.

The chain couples TRBV6-6 to TRBJ2-1; possibly TRBD1 for D (6 bases). The CDR3 spans 12 residues. Trimming stripped 11 bases from V and 4 bases from J, with 12 bases between. Germline assignment: CDR1 MNHNY and CDR2 SVGAGI (reference sequence). In nucleotides, the CDR3 is TGTGCCTCCGCACAGGGATACAATGAGCAGTTCTTC. Translated: CASAQGYNEQFF.

This clone was counted a few times. V is TRBV28 and J is TRBJ2-5; 13 bases map to TRBD2. Germline V lookup: CDR1 MDHEN, CDR2 SYDVKM. CDR3 size: 17 residues. The J segment lost 4 bases and the V segment lost 4 bases, leaving 9 bases of the junction unmatched. The CDR3 region has the DNA TGTGCCAGCAGTTCCCGAGGACTAGCGGGAGCCCCAGAGACCCAGTACTTC. It translates to CASSSRGLAGAPETQYF.

The chain combines TRBV5-1 with TRBJ2-5; 8 nucleotides line up with TRBD1. This CDR3 has 15 residues. The germline V gene encodes CDR1 SGHRS and CDR2 YFSETQ. Trimming took 0 bases from V and 4 from J; bases not matched to a gene: 5. In DNA, the CDR3 is TGCGCCAGCAGCTTGGGGGACAGGAAACTAGAGACCCAGTACTTC. Protein sequence: CASSLGDRKLETQYF.

This clone was observed a handful of times. The rearrangement joins TRBV10-3 to TRBJ2-1; 10 bases are shared with TRBD1. With V trimmed by 0 bases and J by 7 bases, 3 bases remained unmatched. Germline V gene data show CDR1 as ENHRY and CDR2 as SYGVKD. This CDR3 spans 15 amino acids. The chain's CDR3 is CAISESGTGANEQFF. DNA for the CDR3: TGTGCCATCAGTGAGTCTGGGACAGGGGCTAATGAGCAGTTCTTC.

The chain is built from TRBV7-3 and TRBJ2-1, with D perhaps matching TRBD2 (5 bases). V lost 10 bases to trimming and J lost 3 bases, with 19 bases between them. CDR3 size: 15 residues. Germline V gives CDR1 SGHTA, CDR2 FQGTGA. The chain's CDR3 is CANLEERAVYNEQFF. The CDR3 bases are TGTGCCAACTTGGAAGAGAGGGCCGTCTACAATGAGCAGTTCTTC.

The chain uses TRBV7-9 and TRBJ2-1; TRBD2 matches at 8 bases. After removal of 3 bases from V and 7 bases from J, the junction contained 11 bases not matched to a gene. Germline assignment: CDR1 SEHNR and CDR2 FQNEAQ (reference sequence). The CDR3 is 16 residues long. CDR3 coding DNA: TGTGCCAGCAGCTTTAGGAGGAGCGGGAGTATGAATGAGCAGTTCTTC. Protein product: CASSFRRSGSMNEQFF.

The rearrangement uses TRBV5-6 and TRBJ2-1, with D uncertain. CDR3 size: 11 residues. Germline CDR1 reads SGHDT; CDR2 reads YYEEEE. V gave up 2 bases and J gave up 9 bases, with 6 bases separating them. The CDR3 loop reads CASSLSVEQFF. The CDR3 bases are TGTGCCAGCAGCTTATCCGTTGAGCAGTTCTTC.

This clone was counted only a few times. This rearrangement joins TRBV27 to TRBJ2-3; the D is unclear. Germline V gene lookup returns CDR1 MNHEY and CDR2 SMNVEV (reference sequence). V was pared by 2 bases and J by 1 base, with 4 bases between. This CDR3 is built from 13 residues. CDR3 in DNA: TGTGCCAGCAGTTTAATAGGCACAGATACGCAGTATTTT. It specifies CASSLIGTDTQYF.

This clone was observed a few times. This chain links TRBV18 with TRBJ2-1, with 12 positions matching TRBD2. V was pared by 5 bases and J by 8 bases, with 4 bases of the junction left unmatched. CDR3 length: 14 amino acids. Germline assignment: CDR1 KGHSH and CDR2 LQKENI. This chain's CDR3 is CASSSLAGGDEQFF. In nucleotides, the CDR3 is TGTGCCAGCTCAAGTCTAGCGGGAGGGGATGAGCAGTTCTTC.

This chain connects TRBV7-3 to TRBJ2-1, with 7 nucleotides matching TRBD2. V shed 5 bases, J shed 5 bases, and the junction held 9 bases outside the gene matches. CDR3 length: 15 residues. Looked up from germline, CDR1 is SGHTA and CDR2 is FQGTGA. Written as DNA, the CDR3 is TGTGCCAGCAGCCTCCCTAGCGGCCCCGACAATGAGCAGTTCTTC. It yields the protein CASSLPSGPDNEQFF. The variable domain in full, with the rest retrieved from reference TRBV7-3 and TRBJ2-1, is GAGVSQTPSNKVTEKGKYVELRCDPISGHTALYWYRQSLGQGPEFLIYFQGTGAADDSGLPNDRFFAVRPEGSVSTLKIQRTERGDSAVYLCASSLPSGPDNEQFFGPGTRLTVL.